One TCR beta chain is described in this entry. No cognate antigen has been identified for it. No much larger clone is present one base from it, and per-base qualities are unavailable. The treatment or condition label corresponds to: randomized to nivolumab then ipilimumab (arm A) or the reverse (arm B). None of the patients in the trial had previously been given DNA-damaging chemotherapy. Live CD3+CD8+ cells negative for CD19 and CD56 were sorted from thawed PBMCs on a FACS Aria II flow cytometer. Samples came from patients with melanoma in CheckMate 064, a randomized, open-label phase II trial of sequential checkpoint blockade. Leukapheresis was used to collect peripheral blood mononuclear cells, which were then purified with Ficoll-Paque and frozen in human serum with roughly 10% DMSO. Immediately after sorting, the purity of the sorted blood CD3+CD8+ cells was confirmed to be >95%, and DNA was then extracted.

The data were obtained in a study of sequential checkpoint blockade in melanoma (dated by TCRdb to 2018 to 2020). Broadly, across the study: Using 1:1 randomization, the trial assigned patients either to first-line nivolumab followed by ipilimumab (arm A) or to ipilimumab followed by nivolumab (arm B). Maintenance nivolumab came after both trial sequences. Paper-wide results and their limitations: The model for predicting response that combines TCR metrics with mutation burden needs to be validated in larger, independent patient cohorts.

The immunoSEQ Assay was used to immunosequence TCRbeta CDR3 regions from genomic DNA. Before high-throughput sequencing, genomic DNA was amplified using bias-controlled multiplex PCR. In the paper's pipeline: To quantify the absolute abundance of each unique TCRbeta CDR3 region, the sequences were collapsed and filtered. Clonality was defined as 1 minus Pielou's evenness and was calculated using productive rearrangements only. A previously published method was used to identify clones with significantly greater frequencies in on-treatment samples than in baseline samples. TCRdb took over this immuneACCESS table, retaining in-frame rearrangements with V and J assigned. Such tables are incomplete; in checked studies, under half of the missing clones stem from an unresolved V gene, and the remainder is unexplained. V, J and clone size derive from that table, while D and trimming were established from the DNA sequence. The sample yields fewer than 40,000 clones; roughly 90% were counted once. Jointly, the top ten make up approximately 23% of the sample.

V drops 2 bases and J drops 5 bases, leaving 12 bases in between. The CDR3 measures 15 amino acids from cysteine to phenylalanine. Of all the DNA, just the CDR3 is kept, 45 bases in frame from base 1. From the germline V gene, CDR1 is SGHNT and CDR2 is YENEEA. This sequence was found in a human donor with melanoma. The V and J genes are TRBV11-3 and TRBJ1-4, with no confident D gene call. Material: CD8+ T cells sorted from blood (inferred from file names), obtained from a patient given nivolumab and ipilimumab in sequence. CDR3 reads: CASSLPFRGNEKLFF. DNA sequence: TGTGCCAGCAGCTTACCCTTCCGCGGAAATGAAAAACTGTTTTTT.